These 14 T cell receptor beta chains were sequenced from one sample in a study of beta chain features in type 1 diabetes. The study, taken as a whole, reports: TCRB CDR3s were moderately but significantly shorter in Type 1 diabetes patients in all four CD4+ subsets.

Their cognate antigens are unknown. cDNA synthesis used the whole RNA isolate, giving expressed TCRB sequences. TCRdb's copy holds only in-frame clones and misses some; the assay was immunoSEQ multiplex PCR. The sample includes about 260,000 clones, roughly 25% of them seen just once. Sequenced material: naive CD4+ T cells from blood. These TCRs come from a woman in her 30s with type 1 diabetes.

The chain combines TRBV5-1 with TRBJ2-5; D is possibly TRBD1 (5 bases). CDR1 SGHRS and CDR2 YFSETQ come from the germline V gene. CDR3 size: 14 residues. Trimming removed 4 bases at V and 2 bases at J, with 12 bases between. DNA for the CDR3: TGCGCCAGCAGCCCAGGGTTAACGCAAGAGACCCAGTACTTC. Translation gives CASSPGLTQETQYF.

This clone appeared a few times. The chain employs TRBV9 and TRBJ2-5, with 13 positions matching TRBD2. Losses at the gene ends were 0 bases for V and 4 bases for J; bases not matched to a gene: 9. In germline, CDR1 is SGDLS, CDR2 YYNGEE. This CDR3 contains 18 residues. The CDR3 DNA reads TGTGCCAGCAGCGTAGCAGCACTAGCGGGAGGGCCTGGAGAGACCCAGTACTTC. Its translation is CASSVAALAGGPGETQYF.

The chain recombines TRBV11-2 with TRBJ2-5; TRBD2 might be the D (7 bases). CDR1 SGHAT and CDR2 FQNNGV come from the germline V gene. Trimming removed 5 bases from V and 4 bases from J, with 14 bases in between. This CDR3 is 14 amino acids long. The CDR3, as DNA: TGTGCCAGCAGCCGAACGGGGGGCGCAGAGACCCAGTACTTC. This gives the protein CASSRTGGAETQYF. Full variable domain (missing parts from reference TRBV11-2 and TRBJ2-5): EAGVAQSPRYKIIEKRQSVAFWCNPISGHATLYWYQQILGQGPKLLIQFQNNGVVDDSQLPKDRFSAERLKGVDSTLKIQPAKLEDSAVYLCASSRTGGAETQYFGPGTRLLVL.

This clone turned up a few times. The genes are TRBV11-1 and TRBJ2-7, with 9 bases that match TRBD2. The junction had 9 bases not matched to a gene; V was cut back by 6 bases and J by 3 bases. Germline lookup yields CDR1 SGHAT and CDR2 FQDESV (reference sequence). The CDR3 spans 15 residues. The CDR3 here is CASRLTSGRNYEQYF. DNA of the CDR3: TGTGCCAGCAGATTGACTAGCGGACGAAACTACGAGCAGTACTTC.

The chain recombines TRBV19 with TRBJ1-1; D gene ambiguous. V was cut by 4 bases and J by 7 bases, with 10 bases left in between. Germline V gene sequence: CDR1 LNHDA, CDR2 SQIVND (reference sequence). The CDR3 is 12 residues long. The CDR3 region is CASSTPAGEAFF. DNA for the CDR3: TGTGCCAGTAGTACCCCGGCGGGTGAAGCTTTCTTT. Complete variable domain (other parts from reference TRBV19 and TRBJ1-1): DGGITQSPKYLFRKEGQNVTLSCEQNLNHDAMYWYRQDPGQGLRLIYYSQIVNDFQKGDIAEGYSVSREKKESFPLTVTSAQKNPTAFYLCASSTPAGEAFFGQGTRLTVV.

The CDR3 loop is CASSLFWAVTGELFF. The CDR3 coding sequence is TGCGCCAGCAGCCTTTTTTGGGCCGTCACCGGGGAGCTGTTTTTT. The chain couples TRBV4-1 to TRBJ2-2, with no clear D. Per the germline V gene, CDR1 is MGHRA and CDR2 is YSYEKL. The CDR3 covers 15 residues. Trimming stripped 4 bases from V and 4 bases from J, with 13 bases between.

A few counts support this clone. The CDR3, as DNA: TGTGCCTGGGGCAGACAGGGCGAGCAGTACTTC. It translates to CAWGRQGEQYF. The chain is built from TRBV30 and TRBJ2-7; 7 bases fit TRBD1. CDR1 is GTSNPN, CDR2 SVGIG, per germline (reference sequence). CDR3 length equals 11 residues. V was clipped by 5 bases and J by 6 bases; unmatched bases: 4.

CDR3 sequence reads: CASSWGLQETQYF. CDR3 DNA: TGTGCCAGCAGTTGGGGACTGCAGGAGACCCAGTACTTC. The chain recombines TRBV27 with TRBJ2-5; TRBD2 might be the D (6 bases). The CDR3 consists of 13 residues. Germline CDR1 and CDR2: MNHEY and SMNVEV (reference sequence). Deletions cut 4 bases from V and 5 bases from J, with 11 bases between.

This clone showed up just a few times. This sequence joins TRBV6-5 and TRBJ1-2; TRBD1 agrees at 11 bases. Germline V gene lookup returns CDR1 MNHEY and CDR2 SVGAGI. The V and J ends lost 5 bases and 12 bases, in that order; junction bases with no gene match: 14. The CDR3 loop spans 15 amino acids. The CDR3 DNA reads as TGTGCCAGCAGTCCGAACGAGGACAGGGGGCCTCTCAACACCTTC. Translating it yields CASSPNEDRGPLNTF.

The genes are TRBV25-1 and TRBJ2-7, with 16 bases matching TRBD2. V dropped 2 bases and J dropped 10; count of bases not matched to a gene: 5. There are 15 residues in the CDR3. CDR1 is MGHDK and CDR2 is SYGVNS in the germline V gene. The CDR3 bases are TGTGCCAGCAGTGAACTTGGGACTAGCGGGAGGGCCCAGTACTTC. It encodes CASSELGTSGRAQYF.

The chain uses TRBV5-1 and TRBJ1-5; D ambiguous. CDR1 and CDR2 from the germline V gene are SGHRS and YFSETQ. Between the trimmed V and J ends, which lost 0 bases and 0 bases, there was a span of 7 bases. There are 15 residues in the CDR3. The chain's CDR3 is CASSLEPDSNQPQHF. CDR3 coding DNA: TGCGCCAGCAGCTTGGAACCAGATAGCAATCAGCCCCAGCATTTT.

This clone has more than one count but fewer than ten. The chain links TRBV6-1 to TRBJ2-7, with D possibly TRBD1 on 5 matching bases. This CDR3 comprises 13 residues. Germline CDR1 is MNHNS and CDR2 is SASEGT. Deletions cut 1 base from V and 2 bases from J, with 6 bases between. For the CDR3, the DNA is TGTGCCAGCAGTGAAGGACAGACCTACGAGCAGTACTTC. This translates into CASSEGQTYEQYF.

This clone was recorded once. The rearrangement joins TRBV9 to TRBJ2-5; 8 bases match TRBD2. Germline V CDR1 and CDR2: SGDLS, YYNGEE. V gave up 0 bases and J gave up 5 bases; unmatched junction bases: 9. CDR3 length equals 16 residues. This CDR3 is CASSVAGLAGGETQYF. CDR3 DNA sequence: TGTGCCAGCAGCGTAGCGGGTCTAGCGGGTGGGGAGACCCAGTACTTC.

J is TRBJ2-1 and V is TRBV18; TRBD1 is a possible D gene (6 bases). The CDR3 covers 15 residues. The germline CDR1 and CDR2 sequences are KGHSH and LQKENI. The V end lost 5 bases, the J end lost 5 bases, and 16 bases lay between the germline ends. The CDR3 sequence: CASSSLTGHNNEQFF. The CDR3 DNA is TGTGCCAGCTCATCTCTTACAGGGCATAACAATGAGCAGTTCTTC.